This passage covers 20 T cell receptor beta chains from one sample sequenced in a study of T cells in Graves' hyperthyroidism and ophthalmopathy. What was amplified from RNA transcripts were TCR beta CDR3 regions. The study used the HTBI primer set for a first-round RT-PCR of the TCR CDR3. TCRdb redid the calling of the multiplex PCR reads with MiXCR, one entry per CDR3 protein. The sample gives about 540,000 distinct CDR3 sequences, more than 45% of which show up once; 7.5% to 8.5% is in the top ten. Material: peripheral blood or thyroid tissue (not recorded which). All receptors come from a woman younger than 30 with Graves' hyperthyroidism.

V and J are TRBV15 and TRBJ1-4; D remains unclear. Looked up from germline, CDR1 is LNHNV and CDR2 is YYDKDF (reference sequence). V was cut by 0 bases and J by 10 bases, with 0 bases left in between. The CDR3 is 10 amino acids. The CDR3 sequence is CATSREKLFF. CDR3 bases: TGTGCCACCAGCAGAGAAAAACTGTTTTTT.

Many counts were recorded for this clonotype. The CDR3 DNA reads TGTGCCAGCAGCCCCTACGTGGACACCGGGGAGCTGTTTTTT. Translation: CASSPYVDTGELFF. This sequence joins TRBV14 and TRBJ2-2; D call uncertain. CDR1 is SGHDN, CDR2 FVKESK, per germline. V was pared by 4 bases and J by 3 bases, with 9 bases between. The CDR3 has 14 residues.

With respect to this clonotype: Its ends do not fully match the called genes, so a read error is possible. The chain employs TRBV5-1 and TRBJ2-2; D is possibly TRBD1 or TRBD2 (5 bases each). The germline V gene encodes CDR1 SGHRS and CDR2 YFSETQ. The CDR3 is 14 residues long. CDR3 in DNA: TGCGCCAGCAGGCAGTACCGGGGCACCGGGGAGCTGGTTTTT. Protein: CASRQYRGTGELVF.

V and J are TRBV6-1 and TRBJ1-6; a possible D gene is TRBD1 (5 bases). From germline, CDR1 is MNHNS and CDR2 SASEGT. This CDR3 contains 13 residues. Trimming cost V 6 bases and J 10 bases, with 13 bases left between them. CDR3: CASRGDGRSPLHF. The DNA of the CDR3 is TGTGCCAGCAGGGGGGACGGGCGATCACCCCTCCACTTT.

This clonotype appeared a single time. The chain is built from TRBV7-9 and TRBJ2-5; D remains unclear. The germline gives CDR1 SEHNR, CDR2 FQNEAQ (reference sequence). V lost 5 bases to trimming and J lost 1 base, with 14 bases between them. This CDR3 contains 15 residues. The CDR3 region has the DNA TGTGCCAGCAGCCCCCGTGTAGGTAGCCAAGAGACCCAGTACTTC. It specifies CASSPRVGSQETQYF.

At least ten counts were recorded for this clonotype. The genes are TRBV7-9 and TRBJ1-1, with TRBD1 identical over 7 bases. Looked up from germline, CDR1 is SEHNR and CDR2 is FQNEAQ (reference sequence). The CDR3 is 17 amino acids. Trimming took 1 base from V and 3 from J; bases not matched to a gene: 11. For the CDR3, the DNA is TGTGCCAGCAGCTTAGGGATCACACAGGGGCGATACACTGAAGCTTTCTTT. Amino acid sequence: CASSLGITQGRYTEAFF.

The J gene is TRBJ2-5, the V gene TRBV19; TRBD1 might be the D (5 bases). This CDR3 has 13 amino acids. In germline, CDR1 is LNHDA, CDR2 SQIVND (reference sequence). Trimming took 2 bases from V and 5 from J, leaving 9 bases between them. Written as DNA, the CDR3 is TGTGCCAGTAGTATACAGGGCCCGGAGACCCAGTACTTC. Translated, it gives CASSIQGPETQYF.

This clonotype came up a few times. The chain carries TRBV6-5 and TRBJ2-7; D is ambiguous. The CDR3 loop spans 13 amino acids. Trimming cost V 8 bases and J 1 base, with 12 bases left between them. Germline values: CDR1 MNHEY, CDR2 SVGAGI. The CDR3 here is CASVASTSYEQYF. CDR3 DNA: TGTGCCAGCGTGGCTAGTACATCCTACGAGCAGTACTTC.

Concerning this clonotype itself: A read error may explain this, as a much larger clone is one base away. The gene calls are TRBV10-3 and TRBJ2-7, with TRBD1 as a possible D gene (6 bases). The germline V gene has CDR1 ENHRY and CDR2 SYGVKD. The CDR3 length is 12 residues. CDR3 sequence: CAIGDISCEQCF. DNA for the CDR3: TGTGCCATCGGGGACATCTCCTGCGAGCAGTGCTTC.

Ten or more counts support this clonotype. This chain uses TRBV20-1 with TRBJ2-7; D is unclear. The germline V and J ends were trimmed by 0 bases and 5 bases, with 20 bases remaining between them. Germline CDR1 reads DFQATT; CDR2 reads SNEGSKA (reference sequence). The CDR3 runs 16 residues. CDR3 DNA: TGCAGTGCTAGAGACCCGTCTTCCTTAGGCCCCCACGAGCAGTACTTC. Its translation is CSARDPSSLGPHEQYF.

The CDR3 sequence: CSEYASSGNTIYF. In DNA, the CDR3 is TGCAGCGAATACGCCAGCTCTGGAAACACCATATATTTT. The chain links TRBV29-1 to TRBJ1-3; D gene unclear. The CDR3 length is 13 residues. Looked up from germline, CDR1 is SQVTM and CDR2 is ANQGSEA. V was clipped by 7 bases and J by 0 bases, with 10 bases between them.

In this sample, this clonotype turned up many times. The chain is built from TRBV5-6 and TRBJ1-1, with D hard to call. Trimming stripped 6 bases from V and 0 bases from J, with 24 bases between. The CDR3 consists of 18 residues. Germline V lookup: CDR1 SGHDT, CDR2 YYEEEE. CDR3 residues: CASTHGGDWDGVNTEAFF. The DNA of the CDR3 is TGTGCCAGCACCCATGGTGGGGATTGGGATGGGGTGAACACTGAAGCTTTCTTT.

This clonotype came up many times. This chain's CDR3 is CASSLGTGGDGYTF. CDR3 nucleotide sequence: TGTGCCAGCAGCTTAGGGACAGGGGGGGATGGCTACACCTTC. The chain links TRBV7-6 to TRBJ1-2; 10 bases match TRBD1. Germline CDR1 SGHVS, CDR2 FNYEAQ. CDR3 length: 14 residues. Trimming removed 1 base from V and 6 bases from J; junction bases left unmatched: 2.

The chain has TRBV20-1 and TRBJ2-1; D gene uncertain. The germline gives CDR1 DFQATT, CDR2 SNEGSKA (reference sequence). Trimming removed 4 bases at V and 4 bases at J, with 11 bases between. The CDR3 consists of 13 residues. The CDR3 is CSATFGRYNEQFF. The CDR3 DNA sequence: TGCAGTGCTACCTTCGGTCGGTACAATGAGCAGTTCTTC.

The chain carries TRBV19 and TRBJ1-3, with D possibly being TRBD1 or TRBD2 (5 bases each). The end of the DNA fits TRBJ2-3 better, so the J call may be wrong. The germline V gene has CDR1 LNHDA and CDR2 SQIVND (reference sequence). The CDR3 spans 11 residues. The CDR3 protein is CASGAGDTQYF. In DNA, the CDR3 is TGTGCCAGCGGGGCCGGCGATACGCAGTATTTT.

This clonotype was observed a few times. The chain recombines TRBV2 with TRBJ2-7; 12 bases are shared with TRBD2. The CDR3 contains 16 residues. CDR1 is SNHLY and CDR2 is FYNNEI in the germline V gene. Trimming at V came to 8 bases and at J to 6 bases, leaving 14 bases not matched to a gene. The CDR3 loop is CASRLLAGGPWGEQYF. The CDR3 DNA reads TGTGCCAGCCGGTTACTAGCGGGAGGCCCCTGGGGCGAGCAGTACTTC. The full variable domain, its missing parts supplied by reference TRBV2 and TRBJ2-7, is EPEVTQTPSHQVTQMGQEVILRCVPISNHLYFYWYRQILGQKVEFLVSFYNNEISEKSEIFDDQFSVERPDGSNFTLKIRSTKLEDSAMYFCASRLLAGGPWGEQYFGPGTRLTVT.

V gene TRBV24-1 combines with J gene TRBJ1-2; TRBD1 aligns across 10 bases. J gave up 14 bases and V 7 bases, and 15 bases lay outside the gene matches. CDR1 is KGHDR and CDR2 is SFDVKD in the germline V gene. This CDR3 spans 14 amino acids. Written as DNA, the CDR3 is TGTGCCACCAGCAGACAGGGGGCTCGGACGCCTCAAACCTTC. Protein sequence: CATSRQGARTPQTF.

The rearrangement joins TRBV3-1 to TRBJ1-1, with D unclear. This CDR3 has 14 residues. V lost 5 bases to trimming and J lost 0 bases, with 10 bases between them. Germline values: CDR1 LGHDT, CDR2 YNNKEL (reference sequence). CDR3 sequence: CASSGNQVNTEAFF. CDR3 nucleotides: TGTGCCAGCAGCGGAAATCAGGTGAACACTGAAGCTTTCTTT. Based on the CDR3 plus reference TRBV3-1 and TRBJ1-1, the full variable domain is DTAVSQTPKYLVTQMGNDKSIKCEQNLGHDTMYWYKQDSKKFLKIMFSYNNKELIINETVPNRFSPKSPDKAHLNLHINSLELGDSAVYFCASSGNQVNTEAFFGQGTRLTVV.

The chain joins TRBV9 to TRBJ1-4; perhaps TRBD1 as D (5 bases). CDR1 is SGDLS, CDR2 YYNGEE, per germline. This CDR3 spans 14 amino acids. Trimming shortened V by 0 bases and J by 10 bases, and 13 bases separated the two germline ends. The CDR3 protein is CASSVGGSGGKLFF. For the CDR3, the DNA is TGTGCCAGCAGCGTAGGTGGATCCGGGGGAAAACTGTTTTTT.

This clonotype was observed many times. This sequence joins TRBV19 and TRBJ1-2; no clear D gene. V lost 7 bases to trimming and J lost 1 base, with 7 bases between them. This CDR3 contains 12 residues. The germline V gene has CDR1 LNHDA and CDR2 SQIVND (reference sequence). CDR3 residues: CASTGFNYGYTF. The CDR3 nucleotides read TGTGCCAGTACAGGTTTTAACTATGGCTACACCTTC. Complete variable domain (other parts from reference TRBV19 and TRBJ1-2): DGGITQSPKYLFRKEGQNVTLSCEQNLNHDAMYWYRQDPGQGLRLIYYSQIVNDFQKGDIAEGYSVSREKKESFPLTVTSAQKNPTAFYLCASTGFNYGYTFGSGTRLTVV.